The 14 T cell receptor beta chains below come from one sample, sequenced in a study of control samples from healthy donors and cancer patients. Assay: immunoSEQ multiplex PCR; the TCRdb copy retains only in-frame clones and omits some. The data hold about 44,000 clones, with over 75% observed a single time. The sample comprised PBMCs. Receptor source: a woman aged 60-75 years with lung cancer.

This sequence joins TRBV15 and TRBJ2-7; 9 bases agree with TRBD2. With 3 bases clipped from V and 3 bases from J, the junction kept 6 bases outside the gene matches. Germline V gene sequence: CDR1 LNHNV, CDR2 YYDKDF (reference sequence). The CDR3 extends over 15 amino acids. The CDR3 here is CATSRERLAVYEQYF. CDR3 DNA: TGTGCCACCAGCAGGGAAAGACTAGCGGTCTACGAGCAGTACTTC.

With respect to this clone: One end of the junction is discordant with germline, which a read error may explain. This chain joins TRBV5-1 and TRBJ2-7; 8 bases fit TRBD2. This CDR3 is 14 amino acids long. Germline V lookup: CDR1 SGHRS, CDR2 YFSETQ. The CDR3 DNA is TGCGCCAGCAGCTTAAGCGGGAGTCTGTACGAGCAGCACTTC. Its protein product is CASSLSGSLYEQHF.

The genes are TRBV7-3 and TRBJ2-3, with D maybe TRBD2 (6 bases). The ends were cut back, 3 bases at V and 0 bases at J, with 10 bases in the middle. The CDR3 spans 15 residues. The germline CDR1 and CDR2 sequences are SGHTA and FQGTGA. In DNA, the CDR3 is TGTGCCAGCAGCTTCGCGGAGGGCAGCACAGATACGCAGTATTTT. It yields the protein CASSFAEGSTDTQYF.

This sequence joins TRBV5-1 and TRBJ1-1; the match to TRBD1 covers 7 bases. Germline lookup yields CDR1 SGHRS and CDR2 YFSETQ. This CDR3 is built from 17 residues. V shed 4 bases and J 0 bases; nucleotides not matched to a gene: 12. The CDR3 DNA sequence: TGCGCCAGCAGCCCTGGGGAGTTACAGGGGATGAACACTGAAGCTTTCTTT. Protein: CASSPGELQGMNTEAFF.

This clone has a handful of counts. The gene calls are TRBV2 and TRBJ2-1, with D tentatively TRBD2 (6 bases). The V end was cut by 11 bases, the J end by 0 bases, with 17 bases between. From germline, CDR1 is SNHLY and CDR2 FYNNEI. This CDR3 spans 15 amino acids. Here the CDR3 reads CAALRLRGSYNEQFF. DNA of the CDR3: TGTGCCGCCCTTCGGCTGCGGGGCTCCTACAATGAGCAGTTCTTC.

The chain employs TRBV6-1 and TRBJ2-3, with 7 bases lining up with TRBD2. V was pared by 3 bases and J by 2 bases, with 5 bases of the junction left unmatched. This CDR3 is built from 15 residues. CDR1 MNHNS and CDR2 SASEGT come from the germline V gene. The CDR3 DNA sequence: TGTGCCAGCAGTGATAAGCGGGGCCACACAGATACGCAGTATTTT. It yields the protein CASSDKRGHTDTQYF.

The V call is TRBV19, the J call TRBJ2-4; TRBD2 might be the D (6 bases). The CDR3 loop spans 12 amino acids. V was pared by 6 bases and J by 6 bases, with 9 bases between. Germline V gene data show CDR1 as LNHDA and CDR2 as SQIVND (reference sequence). CDR3 bases: TGTGCCAGTAGGGAGGGCGGAAACATTCAGTACTTC. Translation gives CASREGGNIQYF.

The chain carries TRBV5-1 and TRBJ2-7, with no clear D. Trimming pared 4 bases from V and 1 base from J, leaving 12 bases between. Germline V lookup: CDR1 SGHRS, CDR2 YFSETQ. The CDR3 has 14 amino acids. CDR3 amino acids: CASSNGPTSYEQYF. CDR3 coding DNA: TGCGCCAGCAGCAACGGACCGACATCCTACGAGCAGTACTTC.

This chain uses TRBV5-6 with TRBJ2-1; 11 nucleotides line up with TRBD2. The junction had 11 bases not matched to a gene; V was cut back by 0 bases and J by 6 bases. The CDR3 is 18 amino acids. Per germline, CDR1 SGHDT and CDR2 YYEEEE. The chain's CDR3 is CASSLANLAGGRTNEQFF. The CDR3 bases are TGTGCCAGCAGCTTGGCGAATTTAGCGGGAGGGAGAACCAATGAGCAGTTCTTC.

The CDR3 is CASSPFYDSQPQHF. The CDR3, as DNA: TGTGCCAGCAGTCCCTTTTATGACAGCCAGCCCCAGCATTTT. This chain uses TRBV2 with TRBJ1-5; possibly TRBD1 for D (5 bases). There are 14 residues in the CDR3. V was trimmed by 5 bases and J by 7 bases, leaving 15 bases between them. CDR1 and CDR2 (germline): SNHLY, FYNNEI.

The J gene is TRBJ2-6, the V gene TRBV4-2; D may be TRBD1 (7 bases). Trimming removed 7 bases at V and 0 bases at J, with 28 bases between. The V gene's germline CDR1 is LGHNA and CDR2 YNFKEQ. The CDR3 runs 21 residues. The CDR3 spells CASTNYRGGTVYNSGANVLTF. The CDR3 bases are TGTGCCAGCACTAACTACCGCGGCGGGACAGTCTATAACTCTGGGGCCAACGTCCTGACTTTC.

This clone has just a few counts. CDR3 sequence: CASSGGTSGRRNEQFF. The CDR3 nucleotides are TGTGCCAGCAGCGGCGGGACTAGCGGGAGGAGAAATGAGCAGTTCTTC. The rearrangement joins TRBV11-2 to TRBJ2-1; 15 nucleotides match TRBD2. J was trimmed by 7 bases and V by 5 bases; bases with no gene match: 6. The CDR3 runs 16 residues. From germline, CDR1 is SGHAT and CDR2 FQNNGV.

This clone turned up a few times. The chain uses TRBV28 and TRBJ1-5; TRBD1 might be the D (6 bases). CDR1 MDHEN and CDR2 SYDVKM come from the germline V gene. V was shortened by 1 base and J by 1 base, with 11 bases between the two germline ends. This CDR3 is 16 amino acids long. The CDR3 is CASSLSRRGSNQPQHF. The DNA of the CDR3 is TGTGCCAGCAGTTTATCGCGAAGGGGGAGCAATCAGCCCCAGCATTTT. Full variable domain (rest looked up from reference TRBV28 and TRBJ1-5): DVKVTQSSRYLVKRTGEKVFLECVQDMDHENMFWYRQDPGLGLRLIYFSYDVKMKEKGDIPEGYSVSREKKERFSLILESASTNQTSMYLCASSLSRRGSNQPQHFGDGTRLSIL.

The gene calls are TRBV4-2 and TRBJ1-1, with D possibly TRBD1 on 6 matching bases. The V end lost 4 bases, the J end lost 7 bases, and 10 bases lay between the germline ends. The CDR3 contains 12 residues. CDR1 is LGHNA and CDR2 is YNFKEQ in the germline V gene. CDR3: CASSPQGSEAFF. The CDR3 DNA follows: TGTGCCAGCAGCCCACAGGGTAGTGAAGCTTTCTTT.